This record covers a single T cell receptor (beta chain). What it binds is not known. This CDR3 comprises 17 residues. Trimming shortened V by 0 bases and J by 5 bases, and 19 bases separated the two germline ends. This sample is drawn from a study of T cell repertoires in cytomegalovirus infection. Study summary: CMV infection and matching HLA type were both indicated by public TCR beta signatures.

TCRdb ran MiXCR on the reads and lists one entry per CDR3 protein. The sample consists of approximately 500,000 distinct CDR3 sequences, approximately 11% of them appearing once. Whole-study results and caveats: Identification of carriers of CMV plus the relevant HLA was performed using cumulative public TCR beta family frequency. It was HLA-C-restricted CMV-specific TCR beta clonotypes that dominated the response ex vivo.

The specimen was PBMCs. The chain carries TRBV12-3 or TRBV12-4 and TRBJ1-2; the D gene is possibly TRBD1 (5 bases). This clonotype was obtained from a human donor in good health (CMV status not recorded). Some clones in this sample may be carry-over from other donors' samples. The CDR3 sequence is CASSLAQGGWGRYGYTF. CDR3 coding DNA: TGTGCCAGCAGTTTAGCCCAAGGCGGTTGGGGGAGATATGGCTACACCTTC.